This record covers a single T cell receptor beta chain. V shed 4 bases and J shed 0 bases, with 12 bases lying between them. CDR3 length: 15 residues. CDR1 and CDR2 (germline): SGDLS, YYNGEE. The entry originates in a study of cytomegalovirus exposure and HLA in healthy donors. Use of 60 Vbeta and 13 Jbeta primers characterized the PCR. The repertoire was sequenced with immunoSEQ multiplex PCR; TCRdb's copy has only in-frame clones and lacks some. The sample carries 160,000 or so clones, approximately 85% recorded once. The V call is TRBV9, the J call TRBJ2-3, with D possibly TRBD2 on 6 matching bases. Input material: PBMCs. The sequence was obtained from a man over 45 in good health and CMV-seropositive. The DNA for the CDR3 is TGTGCCAGCAGCTCCATGACTAGTAGCACAGATACGCAGTATTTT. Protein: CASSSMTSSTDTQYF.